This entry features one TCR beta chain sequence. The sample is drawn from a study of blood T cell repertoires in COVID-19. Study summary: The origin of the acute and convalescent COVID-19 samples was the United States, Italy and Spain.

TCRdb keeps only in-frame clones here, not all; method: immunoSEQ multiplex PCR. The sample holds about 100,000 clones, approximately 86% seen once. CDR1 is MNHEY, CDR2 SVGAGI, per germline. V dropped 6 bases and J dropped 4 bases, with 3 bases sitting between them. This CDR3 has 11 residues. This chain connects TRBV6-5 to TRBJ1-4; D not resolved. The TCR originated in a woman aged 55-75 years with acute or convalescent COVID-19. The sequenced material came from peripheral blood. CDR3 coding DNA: TGTGCCAGCAGCTATAATGAAAAACTGTTTTTT. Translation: CASSYNEKLFF.